Below, 21 T cell receptor beta chains from the same sample are listed, as sequenced in a study of blood T cell repertoires in COVID-19. The method was immunoSEQ multiplex PCR; TCRdb's version includes in-frame clones alone and lacks a portion of them. The table lists about 190,000 clones, 85% to 90% of them singletons, with 20% to 25% in the top ten. Material: PBMCs or T cells enriched from blood (not recorded which). Source of these receptors: a middle-aged woman in a cohort exposed to, infected with or recovered from COVID-19 (not recorded which).

The chain combines TRBV19 with TRBJ1-5, with D unresolved. CDR3 length: 14 residues. Germline loops: CDR1 LNHDA, CDR2 SQIVND (reference sequence). V lost 3 bases to trimming and J lost 6 bases, with 12 bases between them. The CDR3 region is CASSIRGFGQPQHF. The CDR3 DNA follows: TGTGCCAGTAGTATCCGAGGGTTCGGTCAGCCCCAGCATTTT. The full variable domain, with the rest looked up from reference TRBV19 and TRBJ1-5, is DGGITQSPKYLFRKEGQNVTLSCEQNLNHDAMYWYRQDPGQGLRLIYYSQIVNDFQKGDIAEGYSVSREKKESFPLTVTSAQKNPTAFYLCASSIRGFGQPQHFGDGTRLSIL.

The chain joins TRBV5-1 to TRBJ1-3, with D possibly being TRBD1 (5 bases). The germline V gene encodes CDR1 SGHRS and CDR2 YFSETQ. This CDR3 is 14 amino acids long. Trimming took off 5 bases at V and 0 bases at J, with 9 bases between the two ends. CDR3 in amino acids: CASSQQDSGNTIYF. The CDR3 coding sequence is TGCGCCAGCAGTCAACAGGACTCTGGAAACACCATATATTTT.

The rearrangement joins TRBV11-2 to TRBJ1-4; no reliable D call. V lost 1 base and J 8 bases, leaving 11 bases between the germline ends. The CDR3 extends over 14 amino acids. Germline-derived CDR1 and CDR2 are SGHAT and FQNNGV. CDR3 protein: CASSLARVGEKLFF. For the CDR3, the DNA is TGTGCCAGCAGCTTAGCTCGGGTCGGCGAAAAACTGTTTTTT. The entire variable domain, with the rest obtained from reference TRBV11-2 and TRBJ1-4, is as follows: EAGVAQSPRYKIIEKRQSVAFWCNPISGHATLYWYQQILGQGPKLLIQFQNNGVVDDSQLPKDRFSAERLKGVDSTLKIQPAKLEDSAVYLCASSLARVGEKLFFGSGTQLSVL.

The chain employs TRBV2 and TRBJ2-2; 8 nucleotides agree with TRBD1. Germline loops: CDR1 SNHLY, CDR2 FYNNEI. The CDR3 runs to 15 residues. J was trimmed by 3 bases and V by 7 bases; bases with no gene match: 7. DNA for the CDR3: TGTGCCAGCATGTCGGACAGGGATGACACCGGGGAGCTGTTTTTT. It codes for CASMSDRDDTGELFF.

The CDR3 sequence is CASLRPREKLFF. The CDR3 coding sequence is TGCGCCAGCCTTCGTCCGAGGGAAAAACTGTTTTTT. This sequence joins TRBV23-1 and TRBJ1-4; D is unresolved. TRBV23-1 is an open reading frame whose function is uncertain. Trimming pared 8 bases from V and 8 bases from J, leaving 12 bases between. The CDR3 covers 12 residues.

This clone was counted a few times. The chain recombines TRBV10-3 with TRBJ2-7; TRBD1 matches 12 bases. After removal of 4 bases from V and 5 bases from J, the junction contained 3 bases not matched to a gene. This CDR3 is built from 14 residues. Germline loops: CDR1 ENHRY, CDR2 SYGVKD. The DNA for the CDR3 is TGTGCCATCAGTGTGGGACAGGGGGCCCACGAGCAGTACTTC. Translated, it gives CAISVGQGAHEQYF.

The table lists this clone with a few counts. The J gene is TRBJ2-7, the V gene TRBV11-3, with D tentatively TRBD1 (6 bases). The CDR3 is 15 residues long. Trimming took off 8 bases at V and 1 base at J, with 18 bases between the two ends. Germline V gene data show CDR1 as SGHNT and CDR2 as YENEEA. This CDR3 is CASVPGTSSSYEQYF. The CDR3 DNA follows: TGTGCCAGCGTTCCCGGGACATCCTCTTCCTACGAGCAGTACTTC.

The CDR3 bases are TGTGCCAGCGCCATCGGACAGAACACTGAAGCTTTCTTT. Amino acids: CASAIGQNTEAFF. This chain links TRBV7-2 with TRBJ1-1; possible D gene TRBD1, 5 bases. CDR1 is SGHTA and CDR2 is FQGNSA in the germline V gene. The CDR3 loop spans 13 amino acids. Trimming removed 8 bases from V and 1 base from J, with 11 bases in between.

The V call is TRBV4-3, the J call TRBJ2-7, with 8 bases identical to TRBD1. CDR3 length equals 15 residues. Germline V gives CDR1 LGHNA, CDR2 YSLEER. V was pared by 4 bases and J by 2 bases, with 7 bases of the junction left unmatched. The CDR3 coding sequence is TGCGCCAGCAGCCGAGGGACAGGAAGCACCTACGAGCAGTACTTC. It codes for CASSRGTGSTYEQYF.

The V gene is TRBV7-9, the J gene TRBJ2-5; TRBD2 agrees at 13 bases. With 5 bases clipped from V and 5 bases from J, the junction kept 5 bases outside the gene matches. This CDR3 is built from 15 residues. CDR1 and CDR2 from the germline V gene are SEHNR and FQNEAQ (reference sequence). This CDR3 reads CASSHPLAGGETQYF. For the CDR3, the DNA is TGTGCCAGCAGCCATCCACTAGCGGGGGGGGAGACCCAGTACTTC.

The chain's CDR3 is CASSVGTSGAYEQYF. In nucleotides, the CDR3 is TGTGCCAGCAGCGTAGGGACTAGCGGGGCCTACGAGCAGTACTTC. This chain joins TRBV9 and TRBJ2-7, with TRBD2 matching 12 bases. The ends lost 0 bases at V and 2 bases at J; junction bases unmatched: 0. The V gene's germline CDR1 is SGDLS and CDR2 YYNGEE. The CDR3 consists of 15 residues. Together with reference TRBV9 and TRBJ2-7, the CDR3 gives the full variable domain: DSGVTQTPKHLITATGQRVTLRCSPRSGDLSVYWYQQSLDQGLQFLIQYYNGEERAKGNILERFSAQQFPDLHSELNLSSLELGDSALYFCASSVGTSGAYEQYFGPGTRLTVT.

This chain connects TRBV14 to TRBJ2-3; tentative D call: TRBD2 (6 bases). Germline assignment: CDR1 SGHDN and CDR2 FVKESK. V was pared by 2 bases and J by 4 bases, with 10 bases between. The CDR3 sequence is 14 residues long. This chain's CDR3 is CASSQSPGADTQYF. The CDR3 DNA follows: TGTGCCAGCAGCCAATCTCCGGGGGCAGATACGCAGTATTTT.

The chain combines TRBV5-5 with TRBJ1-1; D is undetermined. The V end lost 1 base, the J end lost 5 bases, and 6 bases lay between the germline ends. Per the germline V gene, CDR1 is SGHKS and CDR2 is YYEKEE (reference sequence). The CDR3 loop spans 12 amino acids. The DNA for the CDR3 is TGTGCCAGCAGCTTGTTCGTTACTGAAGCTTTCTTT. Translating it yields CASSLFVTEAFF.

J is TRBJ2-5 and V is TRBV7-9, with 10 bases identical to TRBD2. Germline V lookup: CDR1 SEHNR, CDR2 FQNEAQ (reference sequence). CDR3 size: 16 residues. V was clipped by 2 bases and J by 0 bases; unmatched bases: 3. The DNA for the CDR3 is TGTGCCAGCAGCTTATCCCTAGCGGGGGACCAAGAGACCCAGTACTTC. This codes for CASSLSLAGDQETQYF.

This chain connects TRBV7-9 to TRBJ2-7; no clear D. The ends were cut back, 5 bases at V and 3 bases at J, with 8 bases in the middle. Germline lookup yields CDR1 SEHNR and CDR2 FQNEAQ (reference sequence). The CDR3 runs 12 residues. CDR3 amino acids: CASSRSGYEQYF. The CDR3 bases are TGTGCCAGCAGCCGGTCGGGCTACGAGCAGTACTTC.

The rearrangement uses TRBV28 and TRBJ2-5; 9 positions match TRBD2. The germline V gene encodes CDR1 MDHEN and CDR2 SYDVKM. This CDR3 is 14 amino acids long. V gave up 6 bases and J gave up 4 bases; unmatched junction bases: 6. CDR3 loop: CASSWTSEGETQYF. CDR3 coding DNA: TGTGCCAGCAGCTGGACTAGCGAGGGAGAGACCCAGTACTTC.

This clone was seen a single time. This chain links TRBV18 with TRBJ1-1, with TRBD1 identical over 7 bases. The CDR3 totals 15 residues. J lost 5 bases, V lost 0 bases, and 6 bases had no gene match. Germline CDR1 is KGHSH and CDR2 is LQKENI. The CDR3 bases are TGTGCCAGCTCACCACCAGACAGGGTCGAGACTGAAGCTTTCTTT. Protein product: CASSPPDRVETEAFF.

The chain is built from TRBV10-3 and TRBJ2-7; D is unclear. This CDR3 is built from 15 residues. CDR1 ENHRY and CDR2 SYGVKD come from the germline V gene. Trimming shortened V by 0 bases and J by 0 bases, and 9 bases separated the two germline ends. CDR3 DNA sequence: TGTGCCATCAGTGAGTCGATTCACAACTCCTACGAGCAGTACTTC. This translates into CAISESIHNSYEQYF.

This clone has a handful of counts. The V and J genes are TRBV7-9 and TRBJ2-1; 8 bases agree with TRBD2. V shed 5 bases and J 2 bases; nucleotides not matched to a gene: 2. Germline CDR1 reads SEHNR; CDR2 reads FQNEAQ (reference sequence). The CDR3 covers 14 residues. The CDR3 spells CASSPGGAYNEQFF. In DNA form, the CDR3 reads TGTGCCAGCAGCCCGGGGGGGGCCTACAATGAGCAGTTCTTC.

The J gene is TRBJ1-1, the V gene TRBV12-3 or TRBV12-4; a weak D match, TRBD1 (5 bases). V shed 4 bases and J shed 7 bases, with 7 bases lying between them. This CDR3 is built from 11 residues. CDR3 in DNA: TGTGCCAGCAGTTGGCAGGGTGAAGCTTTCTTT. It encodes CASSWQGEAFF.

The chain combines TRBV4-1 with TRBJ2-7, with TRBD2 identical over 11 bases. The germline CDR1 and CDR2 sequences are MGHRA and YSYEKL. There are 17 residues in the CDR3. V shed 4 bases and J 0 bases; nucleotides not matched to a gene: 8. CDR3 nucleotide sequence: TGCGCCAGCAGCCTCCTACTAGCGGGAGAGTTCTCCTACGAGCAGTACTTC. Translating gives CASSLLLAGEFSYEQYF.